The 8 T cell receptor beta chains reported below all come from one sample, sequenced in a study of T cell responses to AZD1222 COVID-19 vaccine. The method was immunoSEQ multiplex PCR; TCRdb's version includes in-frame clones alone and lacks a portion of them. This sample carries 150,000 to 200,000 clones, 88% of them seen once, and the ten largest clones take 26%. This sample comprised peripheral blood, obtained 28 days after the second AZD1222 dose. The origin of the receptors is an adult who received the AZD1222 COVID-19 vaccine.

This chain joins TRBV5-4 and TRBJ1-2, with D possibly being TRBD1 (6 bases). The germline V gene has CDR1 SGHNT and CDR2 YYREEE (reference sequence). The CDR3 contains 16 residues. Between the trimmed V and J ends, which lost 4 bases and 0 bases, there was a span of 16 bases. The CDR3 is CASSGGGDEANYGYTF. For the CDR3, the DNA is TGTGCCAGCAGCGGAGGGGGGGACGAAGCTAACTATGGCTACACCTTC.

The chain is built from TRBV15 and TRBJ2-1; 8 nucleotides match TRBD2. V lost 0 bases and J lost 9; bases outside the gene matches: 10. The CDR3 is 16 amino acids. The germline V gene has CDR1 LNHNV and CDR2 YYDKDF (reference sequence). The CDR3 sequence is CATSRERGSGEREQFF. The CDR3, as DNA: TGTGCCACCAGCAGAGAAAGGGGTAGCGGGGAACGTGAGCAGTTCTTC.

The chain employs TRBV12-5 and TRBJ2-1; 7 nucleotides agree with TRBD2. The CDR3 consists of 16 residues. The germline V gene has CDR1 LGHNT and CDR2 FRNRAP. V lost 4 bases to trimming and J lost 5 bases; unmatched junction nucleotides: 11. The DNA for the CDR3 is TGTGCTAGTGGTTCCCCGCTAGCGGCAGAGCACAATGAGCAGTTCTTC. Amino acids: CASGSPLAAEHNEQFF.

The CDR3 region is CASSPRPNEKLFF. DNA of the CDR3: TGTGCCAGCAGCCCCAGACCTAATGAAAAACTGTTTTTT. The chain couples TRBV7-2 to TRBJ1-4; D not resolved. This CDR3 contains 13 residues. Germline CDR1 is SGHTA and CDR2 is FQGNSA. Trimming removed 5 bases from V and 3 bases from J, with 7 bases in between.

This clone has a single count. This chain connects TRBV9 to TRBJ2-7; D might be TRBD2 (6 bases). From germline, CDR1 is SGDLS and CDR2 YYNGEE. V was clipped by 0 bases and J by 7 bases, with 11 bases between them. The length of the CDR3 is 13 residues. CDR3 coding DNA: TGTGCCAGCAGCGTAGATGCGGGAAGGGAGCAGTACTTC. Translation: CASSVDAGREQYF. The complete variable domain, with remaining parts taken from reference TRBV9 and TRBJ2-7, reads DSGVTQTPKHLITATGQRVTLRCSPRSGDLSVYWYQQSLDQGLQFLIQYYNGEERAKGNILERFSAQQFPDLHSELNLSSLELGDSALYFCASSVDAGREQYFGPGTRLTVT.

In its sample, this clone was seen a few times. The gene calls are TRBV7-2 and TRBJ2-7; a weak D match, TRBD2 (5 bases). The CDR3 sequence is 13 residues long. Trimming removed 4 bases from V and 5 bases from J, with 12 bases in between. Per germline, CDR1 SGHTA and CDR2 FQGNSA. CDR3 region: CASSYSPGNEQYF. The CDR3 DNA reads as TGTGCCAGCAGCTATAGTCCGGGGAACGAGCAGTACTTC. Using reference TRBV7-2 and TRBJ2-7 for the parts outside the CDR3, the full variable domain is GAGVSQSPSNKVTEKGKDVELRCDPISGHTALYWYRQSLGQGLEFLIYFQGNSAPDKSGLPSDRFSAERTGGSVSTLTIQRTQQEDSAVYLCASSYSPGNEQYFGPGTRLTVT.

CDR3 protein: CASSPPTSSEQYF. The CDR3 coding sequence is TGTGCCAGCTCACCCCCCACTAGTTCCGAGCAGTACTTC. The chain has TRBV18 and TRBJ2-7; D may be TRBD2 (5 bases). The CDR3 runs 13 residues. Germline loops: CDR1 KGHSH, CDR2 LQKENI. V shed 3 bases and J shed 6 bases, with 12 bases lying between them.

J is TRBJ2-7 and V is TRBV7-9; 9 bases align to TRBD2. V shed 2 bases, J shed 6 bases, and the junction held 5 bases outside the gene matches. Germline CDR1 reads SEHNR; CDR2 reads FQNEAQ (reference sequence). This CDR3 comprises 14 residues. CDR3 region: CASSLRVSGSEQYF. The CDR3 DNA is TGTGCCAGCAGCTTACGGGTTAGCGGGAGCGAGCAGTACTTC.